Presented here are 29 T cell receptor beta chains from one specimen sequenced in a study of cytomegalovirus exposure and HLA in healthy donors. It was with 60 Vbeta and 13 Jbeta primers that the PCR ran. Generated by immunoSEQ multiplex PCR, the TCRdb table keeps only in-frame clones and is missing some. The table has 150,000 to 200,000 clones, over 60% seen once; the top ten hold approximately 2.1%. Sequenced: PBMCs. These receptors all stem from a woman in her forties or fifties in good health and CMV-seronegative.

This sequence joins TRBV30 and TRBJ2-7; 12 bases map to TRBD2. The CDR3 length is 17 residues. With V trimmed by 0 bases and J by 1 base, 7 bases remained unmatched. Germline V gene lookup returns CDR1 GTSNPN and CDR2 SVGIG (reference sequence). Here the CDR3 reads CAWSVLAGGRLSYEQYF. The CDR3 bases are TGTGCCTGGAGTGTACTAGCGGGGGGCCGATTATCCTACGAGCAGTACTTC.

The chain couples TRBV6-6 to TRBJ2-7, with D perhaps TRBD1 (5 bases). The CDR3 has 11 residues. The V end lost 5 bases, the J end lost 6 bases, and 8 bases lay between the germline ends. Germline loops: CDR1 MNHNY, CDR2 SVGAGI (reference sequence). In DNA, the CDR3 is TGTGCCAGCAGTCCCAGGGTCGAGCAGTACTTC. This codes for CASSPRVEQYF.

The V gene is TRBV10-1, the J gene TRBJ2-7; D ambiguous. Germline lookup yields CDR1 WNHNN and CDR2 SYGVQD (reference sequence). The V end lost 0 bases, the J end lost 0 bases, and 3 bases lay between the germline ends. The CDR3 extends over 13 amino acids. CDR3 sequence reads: CASSESSSYEQYF. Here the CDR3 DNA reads TGCGCCAGCAGTGAGTCCAGCTCCTACGAGCAGTACTTC.

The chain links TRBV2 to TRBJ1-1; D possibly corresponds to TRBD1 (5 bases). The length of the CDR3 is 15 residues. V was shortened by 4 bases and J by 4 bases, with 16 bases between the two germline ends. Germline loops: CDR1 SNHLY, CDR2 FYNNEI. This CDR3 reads CASSARTGSGTEAFF. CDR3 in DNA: TGTGCCAGCAGTGCCCGTACAGGTAGTGGCACTGAAGCTTTCTTT.

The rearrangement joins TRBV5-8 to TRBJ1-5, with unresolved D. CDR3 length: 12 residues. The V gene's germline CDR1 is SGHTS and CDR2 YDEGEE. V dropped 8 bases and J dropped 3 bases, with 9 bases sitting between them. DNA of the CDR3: TGTGCCAGTCGCGGGGTCAATCAGCCCCAGCATTTT. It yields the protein CASRGVNQPQHF.

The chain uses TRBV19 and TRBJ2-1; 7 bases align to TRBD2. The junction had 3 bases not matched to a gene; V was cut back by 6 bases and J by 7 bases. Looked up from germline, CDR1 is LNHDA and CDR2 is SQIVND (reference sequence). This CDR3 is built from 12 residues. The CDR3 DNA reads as TGTGCCAGTAGGGTCGGGGGGAATGAGCAGTTCTTC. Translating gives CASRVGGNEQFF.

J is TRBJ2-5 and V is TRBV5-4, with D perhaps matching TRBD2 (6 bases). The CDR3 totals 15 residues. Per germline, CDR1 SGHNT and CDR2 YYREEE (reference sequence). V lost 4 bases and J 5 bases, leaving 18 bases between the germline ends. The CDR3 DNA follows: TGTGCCAGCAGCCCGGGACTCCTACCTGGGGAGACCCAGTACTTC. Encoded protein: CASSPGLLPGETQYF.

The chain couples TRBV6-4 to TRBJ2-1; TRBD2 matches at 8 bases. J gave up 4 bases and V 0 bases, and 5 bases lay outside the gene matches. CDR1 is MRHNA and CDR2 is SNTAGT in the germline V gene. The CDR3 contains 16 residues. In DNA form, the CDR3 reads TGTGCCAGCAGTGACTCGCCCGGCGGGGGGTACAATGAGCAGTTCTTC. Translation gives CASSDSPGGGYNEQFF.

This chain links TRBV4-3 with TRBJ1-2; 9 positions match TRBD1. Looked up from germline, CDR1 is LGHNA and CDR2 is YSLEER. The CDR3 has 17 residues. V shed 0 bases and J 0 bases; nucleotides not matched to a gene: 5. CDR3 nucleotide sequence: TGCGCCAGCAGCCAAGATCGGGGACAGGGAGCTAACTATGGCTACACCTTC. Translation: CASSQDRGQGANYGYTF.

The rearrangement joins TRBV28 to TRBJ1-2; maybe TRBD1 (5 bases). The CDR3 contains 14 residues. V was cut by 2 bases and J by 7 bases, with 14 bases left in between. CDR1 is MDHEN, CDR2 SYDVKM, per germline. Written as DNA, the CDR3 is TGTGCCAGCAGTTTAACCGGGACTTACGGTGGCTACACCTTC. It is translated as CASSLTGTYGGYTF.

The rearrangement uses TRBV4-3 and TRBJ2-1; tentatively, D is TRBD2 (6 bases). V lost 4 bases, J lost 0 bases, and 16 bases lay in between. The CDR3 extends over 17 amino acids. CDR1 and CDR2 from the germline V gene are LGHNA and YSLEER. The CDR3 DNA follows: TGCGCCAGCAGCCGGTTACATTTGGGAGGCTCCTACAATGAGCAGTTCTTC. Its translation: CASSRLHLGGSYNEQFF.

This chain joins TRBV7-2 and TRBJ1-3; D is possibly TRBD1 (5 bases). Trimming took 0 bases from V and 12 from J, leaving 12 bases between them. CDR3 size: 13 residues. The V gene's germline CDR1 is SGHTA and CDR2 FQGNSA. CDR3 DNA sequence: TGTGCCAGCAGCTTAGCGGGGACGGGGGGCATATATTTT. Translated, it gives CASSLAGTGGIYF.

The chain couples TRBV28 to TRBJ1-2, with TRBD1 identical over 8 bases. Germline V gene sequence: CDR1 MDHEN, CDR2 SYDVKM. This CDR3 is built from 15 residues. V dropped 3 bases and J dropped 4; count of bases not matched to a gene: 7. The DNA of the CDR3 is TGTGCCAGCAGTTTCAGGGACAGGTGGTCCTATGGCTACACCTTC. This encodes CASSFRDRWSYGYTF.

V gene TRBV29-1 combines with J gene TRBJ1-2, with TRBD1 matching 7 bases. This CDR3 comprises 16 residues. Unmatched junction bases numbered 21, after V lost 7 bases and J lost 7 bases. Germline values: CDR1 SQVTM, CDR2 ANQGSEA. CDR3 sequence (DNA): TGCAGCGCATCCTATTTCGGCCAGGGGGGTTTTGGTGGCTACACCTTC. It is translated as CSASYFGQGGFGGYTF.

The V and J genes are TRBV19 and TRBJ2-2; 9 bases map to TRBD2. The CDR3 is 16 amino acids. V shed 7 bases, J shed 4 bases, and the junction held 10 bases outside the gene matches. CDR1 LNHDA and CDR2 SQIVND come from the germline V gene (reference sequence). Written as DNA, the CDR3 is TGTGCCAGTACCGTGGGACTAGCCATTTCCACCGGGGAGCTGTTTTTT. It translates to CASTVGLAISTGELFF.

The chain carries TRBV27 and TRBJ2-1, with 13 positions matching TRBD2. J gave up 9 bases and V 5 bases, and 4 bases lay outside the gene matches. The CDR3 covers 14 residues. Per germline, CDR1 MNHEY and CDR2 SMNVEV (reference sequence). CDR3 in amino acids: CASSPWTSGSEQFF. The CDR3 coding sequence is TGTGCCAGCAGTCCCTGGACTAGCGGGAGTGAGCAGTTCTTC.

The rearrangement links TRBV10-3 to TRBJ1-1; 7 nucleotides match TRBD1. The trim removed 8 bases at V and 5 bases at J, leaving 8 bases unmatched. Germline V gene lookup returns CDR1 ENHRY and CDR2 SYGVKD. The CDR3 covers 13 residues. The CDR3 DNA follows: TGTGCCATCTCCCCCGGGACAGCAACTGAAGCTTTCTTT. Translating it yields CAISPGTATEAFF.

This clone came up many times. CDR3 coding DNA: TGTGCCAGCTCAGCTAGCGAGTCCGATGAGCAGTTCTTC. As protein: CASSASESDEQFF. The genes are TRBV6-4 and TRBJ2-1, with a tentative D call TRBD2 (6 bases). This CDR3 contains 13 residues. Germline CDR1 reads MRHNA; CDR2 reads SNTAGT. V lost 8 bases and J 8 bases, leaving 16 bases between the germline ends.

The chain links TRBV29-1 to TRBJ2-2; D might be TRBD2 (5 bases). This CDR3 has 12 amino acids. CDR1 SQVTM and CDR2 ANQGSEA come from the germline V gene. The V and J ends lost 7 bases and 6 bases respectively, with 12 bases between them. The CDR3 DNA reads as TGCAGCGCCAAGGAGGTCGCCGGGGAGCTGTTTTTT. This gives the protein CSAKEVAGELFF.

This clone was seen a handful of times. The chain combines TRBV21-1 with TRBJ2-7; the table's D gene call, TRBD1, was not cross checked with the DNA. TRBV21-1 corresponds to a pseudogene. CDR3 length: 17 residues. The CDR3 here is CASSKAPRTPRSYEQYF. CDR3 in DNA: TGTGCCAGCTCAAAGGCCCCCCGGACACCCAGAAGCTACGAGCAGTACTTC.

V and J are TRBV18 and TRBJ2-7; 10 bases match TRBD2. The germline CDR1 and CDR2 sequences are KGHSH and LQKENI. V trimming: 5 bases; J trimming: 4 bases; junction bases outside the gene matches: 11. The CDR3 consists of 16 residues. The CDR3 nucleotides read TGTGCCAGCTCAGCCCAGTCACTAGCGGGAAGGTACGAGCAGTACTTC. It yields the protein CASSAQSLAGRYEQYF. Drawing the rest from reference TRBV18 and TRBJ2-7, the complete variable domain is NAGVMQNPRHLVRRRGQEARLRCSPMKGHSHVYWYRQLPEEGLKFMVYLQKENIIDESGMPKERFSAEFPKEGPSILRIQQVVRGDSAAYFCASSAQSLAGRYEQYFGPGTRLTVT.

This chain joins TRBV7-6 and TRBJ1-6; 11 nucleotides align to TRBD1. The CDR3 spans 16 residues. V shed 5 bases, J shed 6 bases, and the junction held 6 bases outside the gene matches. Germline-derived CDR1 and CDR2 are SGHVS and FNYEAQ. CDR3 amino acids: CASSPGTGGTNSPLHF. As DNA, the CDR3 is TGTGCCAGCAGCCCAGGGACAGGGGGAACTAATTCACCCCTCCACTTT.

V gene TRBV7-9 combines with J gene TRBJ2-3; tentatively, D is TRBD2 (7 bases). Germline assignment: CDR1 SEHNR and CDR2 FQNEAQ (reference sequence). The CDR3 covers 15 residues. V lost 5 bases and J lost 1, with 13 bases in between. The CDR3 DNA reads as TGTGCCAGCAGCCCGGGGGCGGGAGGCACAGATACGCAGTATTTT. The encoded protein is CASSPGAGGTDTQYF.

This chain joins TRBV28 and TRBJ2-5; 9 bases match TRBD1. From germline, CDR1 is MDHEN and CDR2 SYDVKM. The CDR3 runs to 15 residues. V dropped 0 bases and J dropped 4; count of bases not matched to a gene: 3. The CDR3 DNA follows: TGTGCCAGCAGTTTATGGGGGACAGGGCCAGAGACCCAGTACTTC. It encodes CASSLWGTGPETQYF.

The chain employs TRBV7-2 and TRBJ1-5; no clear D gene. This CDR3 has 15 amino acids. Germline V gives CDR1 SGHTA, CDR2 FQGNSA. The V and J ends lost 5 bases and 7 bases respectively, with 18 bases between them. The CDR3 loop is CASSPLAIAGQPQHF. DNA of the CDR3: TGTGCCAGCAGCCCCTTAGCTATAGCGGGGCAGCCCCAGCATTTT.

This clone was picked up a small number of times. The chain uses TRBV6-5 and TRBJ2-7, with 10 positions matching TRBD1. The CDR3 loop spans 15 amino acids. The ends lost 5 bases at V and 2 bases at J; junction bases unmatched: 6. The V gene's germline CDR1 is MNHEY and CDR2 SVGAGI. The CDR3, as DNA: TGTGCCAGCAGTCCCCGACAGGGGGCTGCCTACGAGCAGTACTTC. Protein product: CASSPRQGAAYEQYF.

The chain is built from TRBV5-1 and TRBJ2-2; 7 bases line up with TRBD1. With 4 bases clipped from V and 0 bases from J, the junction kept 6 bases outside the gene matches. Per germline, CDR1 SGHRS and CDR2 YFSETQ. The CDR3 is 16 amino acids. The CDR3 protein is CASSPGQDANTGELFF. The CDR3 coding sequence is TGCGCCAGCAGCCCCGGACAGGACGCGAACACCGGGGAGCTGTTTTTT.

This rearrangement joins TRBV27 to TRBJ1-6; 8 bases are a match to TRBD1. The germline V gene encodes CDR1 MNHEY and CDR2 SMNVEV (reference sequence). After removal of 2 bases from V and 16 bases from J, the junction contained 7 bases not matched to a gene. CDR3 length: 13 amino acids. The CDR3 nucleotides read TGTGCCAGCAGTTTAAGTAGACAGGGGCTTCTCCACTTT. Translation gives CASSLSRQGLLHF.

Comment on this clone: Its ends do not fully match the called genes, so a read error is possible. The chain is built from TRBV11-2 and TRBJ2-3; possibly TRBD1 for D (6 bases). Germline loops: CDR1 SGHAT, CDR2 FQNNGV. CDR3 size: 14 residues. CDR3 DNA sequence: TGTGCCAGCAGGTTAGACAGGTCTTATGATACGCAGTATTTT. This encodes CASRLDRSYDTQYF.